This TCR beta chain appears in the sequencing data of a study of T-cell memory formation after mild COVID-19. Study context: TCR clusters showed largely donor specificity.

This CDR3 is built from 16 residues. The V gene end was trimmed by 1 base and the J gene end by 0 bases; junction bases not matched to a gene: 6. Germline V gene data show CDR1 as SNHLY and CDR2 as FYNNEI. The authors produced TCR alpha and TCR beta cDNA libraries with sample barcodes and UMIs by 5'RACE using constant-segment primers. TCRdb processed the 5' RACE reads anew with MiXCR; each CDR3 protein has one entry. The top ten clones hold about 12% of a sample with under 450,000 distinct CDR3 sequences, around a quarter of them seen once. Study results and caveats: Largely, contracting CD4+ clones fell within CM and EM, and contracting CD8+ clones within EMRA. Pre-infection memory held some responding clones, suggesting pre-existing cross-reactive T cells responded.

This clonotype came up many times. The target antigen is unknown. The specimen was PBMCs or a T cell subset sorted from them (not recorded which). The chain recombines TRBV2 with TRBJ2-7, with 7 bases matching TRBD2. The TCR sequence derives from an adult woman who had mild COVID-19 (a few samples of this study predate the infection). Cell type and time point are not known. This CDR3 reads CASSEGIREGSYEQYF. DNA for the CDR3: TGTGCCAGCAGTGAAGGGATTAGGGAGGGCTCCTACGAGCAGTACTTC.